This T cell receptor (beta chain) appears in the sequencing data of a study of T cell responses to AZD1222 COVID-19 vaccine. CDR1 is SNHLY and CDR2 is FYNNEI in the germline V gene. Trimming cost V 7 bases and J 2 bases; bases outside gene matches: 12. The CDR3 extends over 16 amino acids. Assay used: immunoSEQ multiplex PCR; TCRdb lists only in-frame clones, some missing. The repertoire holds 90,000 to 120,000 clones, with approximately 90% as singletons. The rearrangement links TRBV2 to TRBJ1-2; TRBD1 matches at 8 bases. The sequence was collected from an adult in good health. The sample consisted of peripheral blood, taken on day 0 of MenACWY control vaccination. CDR3: CASTRVIDRGNYGYTF. The DNA of the CDR3 is TGTGCCAGCACCAGAGTTATTGACAGGGGAAACTATGGCTACACCTTC. The variable domain in full, completed from reference TRBV2 and TRBJ1-2, reads EPEVTQTPSHQVTQMGQEVILRCVPISNHLYFYWYRQILGQKVEFLVSFYNNEISEKSEIFDDQFSVERPDGSNFTLKIRSTKLEDSAMYFCASTRVIDRGNYGYTFGSGTRLTVV.